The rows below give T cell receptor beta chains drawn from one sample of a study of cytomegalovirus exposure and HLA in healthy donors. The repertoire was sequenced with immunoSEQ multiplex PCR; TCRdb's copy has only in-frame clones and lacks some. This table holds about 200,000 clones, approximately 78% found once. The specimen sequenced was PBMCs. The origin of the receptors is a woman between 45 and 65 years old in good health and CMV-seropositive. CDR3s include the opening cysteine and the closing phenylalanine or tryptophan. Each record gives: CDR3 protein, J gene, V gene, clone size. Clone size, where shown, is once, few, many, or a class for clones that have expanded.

CDR3: CASSRLPGQEQYF
J: TRBJ2-7
V: TRBV4-3
size: once

CDR3: CASRLGTSEKLFF
J: TRBJ1-4
V: TRBV5-1
size: -

CDR3: CASSIDRRTNEKLFF
J: TRBJ1-4
V: TRBV19
size: -

CDR3: CASSESGTRGTWNEQFF
J: TRBJ2-1
V: TRBV25-1
size: -

CDR3: CASSGLAGVENNEQFF
J: TRBJ2-1
V: TRBV2
size: few

CDR3: CATSRDRSEKLFF
J: TRBJ1-4
V: TRBV15
size: once

CDR3: CASSVETGNTEAFF
J: TRBJ1-1
V: TRBV9
size: -

CDR3: CSVEEGGETQYF
J: TRBJ2-5
V: TRBV29-1
size: few

CDR3: CASSQDSGVGYTF
J: TRBJ1-2
V: TRBV4-3
size: -

CDR3: CASSLVGRGPPSGANVLTF
J: TRBJ2-6
V: TRBV7-2
size: -

CDR3: CASSQDRTANYGYTF
J: TRBJ1-2
V: TRBV4-1
size: -

CDR3: CASRILGVTNEKLFF
J: TRBJ1-4
V: TRBV27
size: -

CDR3: CASSRTGNTEAFF
J: TRBJ1-1
V: TRBV6-5
size: -

CDR3: CATSREQIGGGARAFF
J: TRBJ1-1
V: TRBV15
size: -

CDR3: CASSQATVYTGELFF
J: TRBJ2-2
V: TRBV4-1
size: -

CDR3: CASSYPDRGNGYTF
J: TRBJ1-2
V: TRBV28
size: -

CDR3: CASSVEGGGNEQYF
J: TRBJ2-7
V: TRBV9
size: once

CDR3: CASSVLPQETQYF
J: TRBJ2-5
V: TRBV28
size: -

CDR3: CASSFRTGGGYTF
J: TRBJ1-2
V: TRBV28
size: once

CDR3: CASRPRGGETNEKLFF
J: TRBJ1-4
V: TRBV2
size: -

CDR3: CASSLPRGWDGYTF
J: TRBJ1-2
V: TRBV28
size: -

CDR3: CASSFPTSGGPPANEQFF
J: TRBJ2-1
V: TRBV5-4
size: -

CDR3: CASSMRERQYF
J: TRBJ2-7
V: TRBV28
size: -

CDR3: CASSDPGQGNYGYTF
J: TRBJ1-2
V: TRBV2
size: -

CDR3: CASRPTVTDTQYF
J: TRBJ2-3
V: TRBV27
size: -

CDR3: CASSLMSSYEQYF
J: -
V: TRBV11-2
size: -

CDR3: CASSPGLSYGYTF
J: TRBJ1-2
V: TRBV5-6
size: -

CDR3: CASRPGGNYGYTF
J: TRBJ1-2
V: TRBV19
size: -

CDR3: CASSLLAGGVAYEQYF
J: TRBJ2-7
V: TRBV5-5
size: -

CDR3: CASSTGTGKGETQYF
J: TRBJ2-5
V: TRBV6-5
size: -

CDR3: CASSYSGQGQETQYF
J: TRBJ2-5
V: TRBV6-6
size: -

CDR3: CASSADSYNEQFF
J: TRBJ2-1
V: TRBV2
size: -

CDR3: CSVPGQGDTGELFF
J: TRBJ2-2
V: TRBV29-1
size: few

CDR3: CASKLSGGPSYEQYF
J: TRBJ2-7
V: TRBV19
size: many

CDR3: CASSYGGTEAFF
J: TRBJ1-1
V: TRBV6-5
size: -

CDR3: CASSFTGGRSGELFF
J: TRBJ2-2
V: TRBV25-1
size: -

CDR3: CASSEVVRVLNTEAFF
J: TRBJ1-1
V: TRBV2
size: -

CDR3: CASSLTGVAGNTIYF
J: TRBJ1-3
V: TRBV5-1
size: -

CDR3: CASSYRTGGSYNSPLHF
J: TRBJ1-6
V: TRBV11-2
size: -

CDR3: CASSRPGSTDTQYF
J: TRBJ2-3
V: TRBV5-1
size: -

CDR3: CASSQEVAGGLYNEQFF
J: TRBJ2-1
V: TRBV4-2
size: -

CDR3: CAISPGGSQETQYF
J: TRBJ2-5
V: TRBV10-3
size: -

CDR3: CASSPGLAGFSYNEQFF
J: TRBJ2-1
V: TRBV5-1
size: once

CDR3: CASKPGTTYNEQFF
J: TRBJ2-1
V: TRBV5-1
size: -

CDR3: CASSPSSREGYEQYF
J: TRBJ2-7
V: TRBV18
size: -

CDR3: CASSSRGEGANVLTF
J: TRBJ2-6
V: TRBV7-9
size: -

CDR3: CAWKVLAGVDEQFF
J: TRBJ2-1
V: TRBV30
size: -

CDR3: CASSLVGLSYSYEQYF
J: TRBJ2-7
V: TRBV5-1
size: -